These 3 T cell receptor beta chains were all obtained from the same sample, sequenced in a study of T cell responses to AZD1222 COVID-19 vaccine (dated by TCRdb to the early 2020s). Library generation was performed with the immunoSEQ multiplex PCR assay. Sourced from immuneACCESS, this table was stored by TCRdb with only in-frame sequences that have V and J called. A share of the clones is absent; for the studies checked, an unresolved V gene accounts for under half, and the remainder has no known explanation. Here the sample has approximately 170,000 clones; around 90% occur a single time. The top ten hold 0.85% to 1.1% of the sample. The time point label corresponds to: about 28 days (+/-7) after the second vaccine dose. Sequences were derived from peripheral blood, sampled 28 days after the second AZD1222 dose. Receptors originate from an adult who received the AZD1222 COVID-19 vaccine.

The rearrangement uses TRBV7-2 and TRBJ2-3; D gene ambiguous. Trimming took 0 bases from V and 4 from J, leaving 8 bases between them. The length of the CDR3 is 14 residues. Germline V gives CDR1 SGHTA, CDR2 FQGNSA. The CDR3: CASSLAGWADTQYF. The DNA of the CDR3 is TGTGCCAGCAGCTTAGCAGGGTGGGCAGATACGCAGTATTTT.

This rearrangement joins TRBV9 to TRBJ2-3, with 15 bases lining up with TRBD2. The CDR3 has 19 amino acids. Germline V CDR1 and CDR2: SGDLS, YYNGEE. Trimming at V came to 3 bases and at J to 4 bases, leaving 12 bases not matched to a gene. This CDR3 is CASSAGGTSGGFKSDTQYF. The CDR3 bases are TGTGCCAGCAGCGCGGGCGGGACTAGCGGGGGGTTCAAGTCAGATACGCAGTATTTT.

J is TRBJ1-1 and V is TRBV11-2; D unresolved. There are 13 residues in the CDR3. The ends were cut back, 2 bases at V and 3 bases at J, with 7 bases in the middle. CDR1 is SGHAT, CDR2 FQNNGV, per germline. The CDR3 coding sequence is TGTGCCAGCAGCTTAATGTCGGACACTGAAGCTTTCTTT. This translates into CASSLMSDTEAFF.